The rows below give T cell receptor beta chains drawn from one sample of a study of T cell responses to AZD1222 COVID-19 vaccine. Sequencing used immunoSEQ multiplex PCR; TCRdb keeps in-frame clones, though not all of them. The sample records around 92,000 clones, roughly 88% being singletons. The sequencing used peripheral blood, collected on day 0 of AZD1222 vaccination. The receptors were sampled from an adult in good health. The CDR3 runs from the conserved cysteine through the conserved F or W. Fields, in order: CDR3 protein, CDR3 DNA, V gene, D gene, clone size, J gene. The D gene is left open where the match is weak. The size field is filled for only some rows; it gives once, few, many or a size class.

CDR3aa: CATSNRDSEKLFF; CDR3nt: TGTGCCACCAGCAACCGGGACAGCGAAAAACTGTTTTTT; v_gene: TRBV15; d_gene: TRBD1; abundance: .; j_gene: TRBJ1-4
CDR3aa: CASSPRQGEGYTF; CDR3nt: TGTGCCAGCAGCCCACGACAGGGAGAGGGCTACACCTTC; v_gene: TRBV7-2; d_gene: TRBD1; abundance: few; j_gene: TRBJ1-2
CDR3aa: CASSWSSGDQPQHF; CDR3nt: TGTGCCAGCAGTTGGAGTAGTGGGGACCAGCCCCAGCATTTT; v_gene: TRBV7-9; d_gene: .; abundance: .; j_gene: TRBJ1-5
CDR3aa: CASSATGNMNTEAFF; CDR3nt: TGTGCCAGCAGCGCGACAGGGAACATGAACACTGAAGCTTTCTTT; v_gene: TRBV9; d_gene: TRBD1; abundance: .; j_gene: TRBJ1-1
CDR3aa: CASVIRPMHSNQPQHF; CDR3nt: TGTGCCAGCGTAATCAGGCCGATGCATAGCAATCAGCCCCAGCATTTT; v_gene: TRBV21-1; d_gene: .; abundance: .; j_gene: TRBJ1-5
CDR3aa: CASSQETQYF; CDR3nt: TGTGCCAGCAGCCAAGAGACCCAGTACTTC; v_gene: TRBV3-1/TRBV3-2; d_gene: .; abundance: .; j_gene: TRBJ2-5
CDR3aa: CSASPVGVGYTF; CDR3nt: TGCAGTGCTAGTCCAGTGGGGGTTGGCTACACCTTC; v_gene: TRBV20-1; d_gene: .; abundance: .; j_gene: TRBJ1-2
CDR3aa: CASSYTPNTEAFF; CDR3nt: TGTGCCAGCTCCTATACCCCGAACACTGAAGCTTTCTTT; v_gene: TRBV7-3; d_gene: .; abundance: .; j_gene: TRBJ1-1
CDR3aa: CASSRRGPDTEAFF; CDR3nt: TGTGCCAGCAGTAGAAGAGGACCCGACACTGAAGCTTTCTTT; v_gene: TRBV11-3; d_gene: .; abundance: .; j_gene: TRBJ1-1
CDR3aa: CASSLGDPYQETQYF; CDR3nt: TGTGCCAGCAGCTTGGGGGATCCGTACCAAGAGACCCAGTACTTC; v_gene: TRBV5-5; d_gene: .; abundance: .; j_gene: TRBJ2-5
CDR3aa: CASSPEGGGNQPQHF; CDR3nt: TGTGCCAGCTCACCCGAAGGGGGGGGCAATCAGCCCCAGCATTTT; v_gene: TRBV18; d_gene: .; abundance: .; j_gene: TRBJ1-5
CDR3aa: CASARGMGAYNSPLHF; CDR3nt: TGTGCCAGCGCGCGTGGCATGGGCGCTTATAATTCACCCCTCCACTTT; v_gene: TRBV19; d_gene: .; abundance: once; j_gene: TRBJ1-6
CDR3aa: CASSEGGQGADYGYTF; CDR3nt: TGTGCCAGCAGTGAAGGGGGCCAAGGGGCGGACTATGGCTACACCTTC; v_gene: TRBV6-1; d_gene: .; abundance: .; j_gene: TRBJ1-2
CDR3aa: CASSHDGLSEAFF; CDR3nt: TGTGCCAGCAGCCATGACGGGTTGTCTGAAGCTTTCTTT; v_gene: TRBV11-3; d_gene: .; abundance: once; j_gene: TRBJ1-1
CDR3aa: CATSRQTSPQYF; CDR3nt: TGTGCCACCAGCAGACAAACTAGCCCGCAGTACTTC; v_gene: TRBV15; d_gene: .; abundance: .; j_gene: TRBJ2-7
CDR3aa: CASSLDRGANSPLHF; CDR3nt: TGTGCCAGCAGCTTAGATCGCGGGGCTAATTCACCCCTCCACTTT; v_gene: TRBV11-2; d_gene: .; abundance: .; j_gene: TRBJ1-6
CDR3aa: CASSSRGPAGNTIYF; CDR3nt: TGTGCCAGCAGTTCCAGGGGGCCAGCCGGAAACACCATATATTTT; v_gene: TRBV6-5; d_gene: TRBD1; abundance: .; j_gene: TRBJ1-3
CDR3aa: CAIGTGDTEAFF; CDR3nt: TGTGCCATCGGGACAGGGGACACTGAAGCTTTCTTT; v_gene: TRBV2; d_gene: TRBD1; abundance: .; j_gene: TRBJ1-1
CDR3aa: CAISPGTGTHASYEQYF; CDR3nt: TGTGCCATCAGTCCCGGGACAGGGACCCATGCCTCCTACGAGCAGTACTTC; v_gene: TRBV10-3; d_gene: TRBD1; abundance: .; j_gene: TRBJ2-7
CDR3aa: CASSLSGGGAGELFF; CDR3nt: TGTGCCAGCAGCTTGAGCGGAGGGGGCGCCGGGGAGCTGTTTTTT; v_gene: TRBV5-4; d_gene: .; abundance: .; j_gene: TRBJ2-2
CDR3aa: CASSQNPGQGFQETQYF; CDR3nt: TGTGCCAGCAGCCAAAATCCGGGACAGGGATTTCAAGAGACCCAGTACTTC; v_gene: TRBV4-2; d_gene: TRBD1; abundance: .; j_gene: TRBJ2-5
CDR3aa: CASTPGVAYGYTF; CDR3nt: TGTGCCAGCACCCCAGGGGTAGCCTATGGCTACACCTTC; v_gene: TRBV28; d_gene: .; abundance: .; j_gene: TRBJ1-2
CDR3aa: CASSHKGWGGYTF; CDR3nt: TGTGCCAGCAGCCATAAAGGGTGGGGTGGCTACACCTTC; v_gene: TRBV27; d_gene: .; abundance: .; j_gene: TRBJ1-2
CDR3aa: CAWSHSVEAFF; CDR3nt: TGTGCCTGGAGCCACAGTGTTGAAGCTTTCTTT; v_gene: TRBV30; d_gene: .; abundance: once; j_gene: TRBJ1-1
CDR3aa: CSVRQGDYEQYF; CDR3nt: TGCAGCGTTCGACAGGGAGACTACGAGCAGTACTTC; v_gene: TRBV29-1; d_gene: TRBD1; abundance: .; j_gene: TRBJ2-7
CDR3aa: CASSLGGGGRGNTIYF; CDR3nt: TGTGCCAGCAGCCTCGGGGGAGGGGGCAGAGGAAACACCATATATTTT; v_gene: TRBV5-4; d_gene: TRBD1; abundance: .; j_gene: TRBJ1-3
CDR3aa: CASSGTTGGGGYTF; CDR3nt: TGTGCCAGCAGCGGAACGACAGGGGGCGGTGGCTACACCTTC; v_gene: TRBV5-6; d_gene: TRBD1; abundance: .; j_gene: TRBJ1-2
CDR3aa: CASSLAGRQGTYNEQFF; CDR3nt: TGTGCCAGCAGCTTAGCGGGGAGGCAGGGGACCTACAATGAGCAGTTCTTC; v_gene: TRBV5-6; d_gene: .; abundance: .; j_gene: TRBJ2-1
CDR3aa: CASSYGLDPQGDTQYF; CDR3nt: TGTGCCAGCAGCTACGGACTAGACCCACAAGGCGATACGCAGTATTTT; v_gene: TRBV11-2; d_gene: TRBD2; abundance: .; j_gene: TRBJ2-3
CDR3aa: CASTEGGGGNTIYF; CDR3nt: TGCGCCAGCACCGAAGGGGGCGGTGGAAACACCATATATTTT; v_gene: TRBV5-1; d_gene: TRBD1; abundance: .; j_gene: TRBJ1-3
CDR3aa: CASSFPLAGGQVETQYF; CDR3nt: TGTGCCAGCAGCTTCCCCCTAGCGGGGGGGCAGGTAGAGACCCAGTACTTC; v_gene: TRBV7-2; d_gene: TRBD2; abundance: .; j_gene: TRBJ2-5
CDR3aa: CASSFEGNTEAFF; CDR3nt: TGTGCCAGCAGTTTCGAGGGGAACACTGAAGCTTTCTTT; v_gene: TRBV12-3/TRBV12-4; d_gene: .; abundance: .; j_gene: TRBJ1-1
CDR3aa: CASSFDQGSTYEQYF; CDR3nt: TGTGCCAGCAGTTTCGACCAGGGATCGACCTACGAGCAGTACTTC; v_gene: TRBV6-2/TRBV6-3; d_gene: .; abundance: .; j_gene: TRBJ2-7
CDR3aa: CASSLARGGGTDTQYF; CDR3nt: TGTGCCAGCAGCTTAGCGCGAGGGGGCGGCACAGATACGCAGTATTTT; v_gene: TRBV7-6; d_gene: TRBD1; abundance: .; j_gene: TRBJ2-3
CDR3aa: CASSLGQMNTEAFF; CDR3nt: TGTGCCAGCAGCCTGGGACAGATGAACACTGAAGCTTTCTTT; v_gene: TRBV14; d_gene: TRBD1; abundance: .; j_gene: TRBJ1-1
CDR3aa: CSVDRQAMYGYTF; CDR3nt: TGCAGCGTTGATCGGCAGGCGATGTATGGCTACACCTTC; v_gene: TRBV29-1; d_gene: .; abundance: .; j_gene: TRBJ1-2
CDR3aa: CSVDNTWGSAFF; CDR3nt: TGCAGCGTTGATAATACTTGGGGCTCAGCTTTCTTT; v_gene: TRBV29-1; d_gene: .; abundance: .; j_gene: TRBJ1-1
CDR3aa: CASSSFFDRASNYGYTF; CDR3nt: TGTGCCAGCAGCTCTTTCTTTGACAGGGCCTCTAACTATGGCTACACCTTC; v_gene: TRBV6-4; d_gene: TRBD1; abundance: .; j_gene: TRBJ1-2
CDR3aa: CASTQGPLNTEAFF; CDR3nt: TGTGCCAGCACCCAGGGTCCTTTGAACACTGAAGCTTTCTTT; v_gene: TRBV3-1/TRBV3-2; d_gene: .; abundance: .; j_gene: TRBJ1-1
CDR3aa: CASSFGGTSNSPLHF; CDR3nt: TGTGCCAGCAGTTTTGGTGGGACGTCAAATTCACCCCTCCACTTT; v_gene: TRBV28; d_gene: .; abundance: .; j_gene: TRBJ1-6
CDR3aa: CASSLTQTGLGGYTF; CDR3nt: TGTGCCAGCAGTTTAACCCAAACAGGGTTGGGGGGCTACACCTTC; v_gene: TRBV28; d_gene: .; abundance: .; j_gene: TRBJ1-2
CDR3aa: CASSFGLNQPQHF; CDR3nt: TGTGCCAGCAGTTTTGGCCTCAATCAGCCCCAGCATTTT; v_gene: TRBV12-3/TRBV12-4; d_gene: .; abundance: once; j_gene: TRBJ1-5
CDR3aa: CASSLDPFREKLFF; CDR3nt: TGTGCCAGCTCACTCGACCCCTTTCGTGAAAAACTGTTTTTT; v_gene: TRBV18; d_gene: .; abundance: .; j_gene: TRBJ1-4
CDR3aa: CASSPTRVEQYF; CDR3nt: TGTGCCAGCAGTCCCACTAGGGTCGAGCAGTACTTC; v_gene: TRBV12-3/TRBV12-4; d_gene: .; abundance: .; j_gene: TRBJ2-7
CDR3aa: CASSEQQGFTEAFF; CDR3nt: TGTGCCAGCAGTGAACAACAGGGGTTCACTGAAGCTTTCTTT; v_gene: TRBV2; d_gene: TRBD1; abundance: .; j_gene: TRBJ1-1
CDR3aa: CASSPWGDANEKLFF; CDR3nt: TGCGCCAGCAGTCCATGGGGGGACGCTAATGAAAAACTGTTTTTT; v_gene: TRBV5-1; d_gene: .; abundance: .; j_gene: TRBJ1-4
CDR3aa: CASSWANRNTEAFF; CDR3nt: TGTGCCAGCAGCTGGGCAAACAGGAACACTGAAGCTTTCTTT; v_gene: TRBV5-5; d_gene: .; abundance: .; j_gene: TRBJ1-1
CDR3aa: CASSLSIQGAGELFF; CDR3nt: TGCGCCAGCAGCTTGTCGATACAGGGTGCCGGGGAGCTGTTTTTT; v_gene: TRBV5-1; d_gene: .; abundance: .; j_gene: TRBJ2-2
CDR3aa: CASSSPGQGAGNEQFF; CDR3nt: TGTGCCAGTAGTTCCCCGGGGCAGGGGGCGGGAAATGAGCAGTTCTTC; v_gene: TRBV19; d_gene: TRBD1; abundance: .; j_gene: TRBJ2-1
CDR3aa: CATLGEDGTGELFF; CDR3nt: TGTGCCACTCTGGGGGAGGACGGCACCGGGGAGCTGTTTTTT; v_gene: TRBV3-1/TRBV3-2; d_gene: .; abundance: .; j_gene: TRBJ2-2
CDR3aa: CASSANRGWSEKLFF; CDR3nt: TGCGCCAGCAGCGCAAACAGAGGATGGAGTGAAAAACTGTTTTTT; v_gene: TRBV10-2; d_gene: .; abundance: .; j_gene: TRBJ1-4
CDR3aa: CAVTTELNTEAFF; CDR3nt: TGTGCCGTCACTACAGAGTTGAACACTGAAGCTTTCTTT; v_gene: TRBV6-6; d_gene: .; abundance: .; j_gene: TRBJ1-1
CDR3aa: CASSSLGQGASHEQYF; CDR3nt: TGTGCCAGCAGCTCCCTGGGACAGGGGGCGAGCCACGAGCAGTACTTC; v_gene: TRBV7-6; d_gene: TRBD1; abundance: once; j_gene: TRBJ2-7
CDR3aa: CASSLEGAADSPLHF; CDR3nt: TGTGCCAGCAGTTTAGAGGGGGCGGCGGATTCACCCCTCCACTTT; v_gene: TRBV28; d_gene: TRBD1; abundance: .; j_gene: TRBJ1-6